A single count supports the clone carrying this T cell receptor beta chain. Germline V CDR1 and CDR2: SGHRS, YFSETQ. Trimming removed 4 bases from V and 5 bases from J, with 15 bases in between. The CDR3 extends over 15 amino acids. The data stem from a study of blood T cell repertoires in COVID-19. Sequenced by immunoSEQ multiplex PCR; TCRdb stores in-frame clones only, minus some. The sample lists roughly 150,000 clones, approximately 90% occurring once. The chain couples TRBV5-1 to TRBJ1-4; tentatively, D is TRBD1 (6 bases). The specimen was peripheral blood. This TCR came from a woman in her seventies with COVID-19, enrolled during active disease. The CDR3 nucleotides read TGCGCCAGCAGCGGGGGAGGGGGAAGCAATGAAAAACTGTTTTTT. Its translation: CASSGGGGSNEKLFF.